This T cell receptor beta chain was identified during a study of cytomegalovirus exposure and HLA in healthy donors (dated by TCRdb to about 2017). Study-level background: An earlier analysis of some 500 of the donors reported about 290 Gb of sequence data and some 120 million unique TCR beta sequences from around 200 million T cells. The number of donors typed differed by locus, with about 620-630 for A, B, C, DRB1 and DQB1, 522 for DQA1, approximately 570 for DPA1, and around 450 for DPB1. Roughly 5 DR-DQ haplotypes were handled as single units for association and clustering, since linkage in the cohort was strong. In an earlier analysis of roughly 580 of the donors, high-throughput TCR beta sequencing was used to judge whether each TCR beta V gene segment behaved as functional or pseudogenic. The study profiled the T cell repertoires of under 700 subjects by immunosequencing and related them to cytomegalovirus serostatus. HLA typing covered class I and class II loci at four-digit resolution. Alongside the repertoire data, information on donor age, sex, ethnicity and CMV serostatus was compiled. About 300 gigabases of sequencing data and tens of millions of unique TCR sequences were included in an early release covering under 650 HLA-typed donors. A later analysis re-analyzed previously published TCR beta repertoires from 660 or so donors and added high-resolution HLA genotyping to study TCR occurrence patterns. Rather than using new phenotypic data, the later analysis identified candidate immune exposures from TCR beta sequences and from how often those sequences occurred across donors. The study combined high-throughput TCR immunosequencing, statistical association of individual TCRs with disease status, and machine learning to predict cytomegalovirus infection status. The study was designed to test whether signatures of past pathogen exposure could be identified by cataloging public T cell receptors. Across approximately 400 genotyped donors of the cohort, an average of about 240,000 unique TCR beta nucleotide sequences per donor were sequenced, and around 19% of those sequences were non-productive. Every discovery cohort repertoire had been produced on one sequencing platform. A later genetic analysis took genome-wide SNP genotypes for about 65% of the roughly 670 donors and used that subset as a discovery cohort. Among the approximately 420 genotyped donors, roughly 80% belonged to the genetic ancestry cluster associated with self-reported Caucasian donors. Along with the approximately 650-subject first cohort, a separate validation cohort of over a hundred different subjects was used. Overall study outcomes, separate from this receptor: A cluster of highly shared sequence variants was judged likely to represent a technical artifact of the sequencing pipeline. In a later analysis, HLA-associated TCR beta chains were found to be more clonally expanded and to have lower generation probabilities than equally common non-associated chains. Correlated functional status among segregating V segments might be attributable to linkage disequilibrium, but an unknown experimental factor could not be ruled out. In a later analysis, most CMV-associated TCR beta chains were found to appear HLA-restricted, with HLA associations seemingly driven largely by CMV exposure. Because HLA typing was unavailable for some donors at each locus, only the typed subset was used in association tests. In this cohort, only TCR beta chains were sequenced, and detectable features were limited by the absence of alpha or paired-chain data. A total of fewer than 200 TCR beta chains were listed by the study as associated with cytomegalovirus. When HLA alleles, especially DR and DQ, strongly co-occurred, TCR associations were difficult to assign to individual alleles. The authors suggested that the approach could potentially be extended to other disease states and immunological phenotypes. Cytomegalovirus status was reported to be diagnosed by the classifier with high specificity and sensitivity in both the original and validation cohorts. A further reported finding was that TCR beta sequences accurately predicted the HLA-A and HLA-B alleles for most subjects in the first cohort. A later genetic analysis reported fewer N-insertions in productive TCRs among donors in an Asian-associated ancestry cluster than the roughly 690-donor mean. In an earlier analysis of more than 450 of the donors, most TCR beta V segments were observed in productive rearrangements about 87% or about 30% of the time, broadly matching IMGT annotations. The 87-base-pair reads could not distinguish some IMGT-functional V segments, including TRBV6-2 and TRBV6-3, so those segments were excluded. In a later analysis, the rate of TCR association differed among HLA loci, with DRB1 alleles having the most associated TCRs and HLA-C alleles having the fewest. V-gene and J-gene trimming of TCR beta chains was associated with a missense DCLRE1C variant in a later genetic analysis, and the association was replicated in an independent cohort. Specific HLA alleles were associated with roughly 17,000 TCR beta sequences at a false discovery rate of 0.05 in a later analysis. In vitro tests confirmed that a few of the cytomegalovirus-associated TCR beta chains recognize cytomegalovirus antigens. The presence/absence analyses assumed that sequencing depth was roughly uniform across donors, and that assumption may not be true. Across donors, most TCR sequences were observed very rarely, whereas some public TCRs were present in many individuals. The earlier analysis of about 600 of the donors excluded 15 to 20 rarely observed V segments, including chromosome 9 orphons, because counts were too low. For the cohort, immune exposure information was limited to CMV serostatus. In a later analysis, several top co-occurrence clusters were reported to appear linked to parvovirus B19, influenza, CMV and Epstein-Barr virus.

A distance of 12 bases separates the germline ends of V and J, which lose 0 bases and 7 bases respectively. Taken from the germline V gene, the CDR1 and CDR2 loops are LGHNA and YSLEER. The CDR3 numbers 15 residues from cysteine through phenylalanine. CDR3 DNA is the only sequence kept; it has 45 bases, read in frame from the first base. The cohort comprised 666 healthy bone marrow donors. At the time of sampling, every cohort member was nominally healthy, though immune exposures that went unrecorded were likely present. The donor tested CMV seropositive and was one of the 289 seropositive cohort members. Every donor gave a peripheral blood sample, and the peripheral blood mononuclear cells from that sample were used for TCR beta sequencing. Genomic DNA extraction from the blood cell samples was performed with the Qiagen DNeasy Blood Extraction Kit. Notes on this clone: Its specific antigen is unknown. No much larger clone is present one base from it, and per-base qualities are unavailable.

Library preparation employed the immunoSEQ multiplex PCR assay. The multiplex PCR relied on a mix of 60 forward primers for TCR Vbeta segments and 13 reverse primers for TCR Jbeta segments. The CDR3 region of rearranged TCR beta genes was amplified from genomic DNA with a multiplex PCR assay. On the Illumina HiSeq System, the amplified TCR beta libraries were sequenced as 87-base-pair reads. For the original study's pipeline: A later analysis tallied roughly 80 million unique TCR beta chains across the 666 repertoires, and approximately 11 million of those chains were shared by two or more donors. To remove PCR and sequencing errors, raw reads were error-corrected and collapsed into unique sequences using a nearest-neighbor algorithm that merged closely related sequences. V, D and J gene segments were assigned by aligning CDR3 sequences to IMGT reference sequences. For a sequence to be retained, a match of at least six nucleotides was required to both a V gene segment and a J gene segment. Rearrangements were classified as productive when the CDR3 lacked stop codons and remained in frame with V and J, and all other rearrangements were classified as non-productive. CDR3 was defined by IMGT convention, running from the second conserved V-encoded cysteine to the conserved J-encoded phenylalanine. The earlier analysis of a few hundred of the donors excluded any sequence lacking an unambiguous match to a single V gene segment. An earlier analysis of several hundred of the donors called V segments functional above 56.7% productive rearrangements and segregating when the between-donor standard deviation exceeded 5%. A statistical classification framework was built to diagnose cytomegalovirus status from the catalog of TCR beta chain sequences. In a later analysis, V and J genes were assigned by comparing TCR nucleotide sequences against IMGT/GENE-DB human TR gene sequences. In a later analysis, CDR3 sequences and most-parsimonious VDJ recombination scenarios were assigned using the TCRdist pipeline. In a later analysis, each TCR beta chain was defined by its CDR3 amino acid sequence together with its V-gene family, and reads lacking a unique V-gene family were excluded. In a later analysis, nearly 600 highly shared, low-generation-probability nucleotide sequences were removed to address suspected cross-contamination and a sequencing artifact. In a later analysis, a clonal expansion index was calculated for each public chain from normalized within-repertoire ranks of inferred template counts. Generation probabilities in a later analysis came from a VDJ recombination model fitted to out-of-frame rearrangements, and those results were checked against IGoR. A later analysis scored TCR-TCR, TCR-HLA and TCR-CMV co-occurrence with hypergeometric tests, applying a repertoire-size bias correction to TCR pairs. False discovery rates were estimated in a later analysis by permuting HLA or CMV assignments 20 times. In a later analysis, co-occurring TCRs were grouped using DBSCAN, and TCRdist sequence similarity was added for clustering within HLA-allele-positive subsets. Repertoires with fewer than 30,000 or more than 120,000 public chains, plus five repertoires with anomalous nucleotide sharing, were excluded from co-occurrence clustering. TCRdb carries this immuneACCESS record with in-frame sequences only. Its versions omit some clonotypes, under half of them owing to an unresolved V gene in the studies checked, with the rest unexplained. The V and J calls and clone size are taken from that table; D and trimming were inferred from the DNA. The sample yields roughly 98,000 clones; roughly 60% were counted once. The ten largest clones take up about 5.4% of the sample.

Recombination linked TRBV4-3 to TRBJ1-4; perhaps TRBD1 is the D gene, with 5 bases matching. The sequenced sample was PBMCs. The sequence was collected from a woman aged 25-40 years in good health and CMV-seropositive. The CDR3 protein: CASSQDPGSSEKLFF. Read as DNA, the sequence is TGCGCCAGCAGCCAAGACCCAGGGTCTTCTGAAAAACTGTTTTTT.